These 10 T cell receptor beta chains were sequenced from one sample in a study of blood T cell repertoires in COVID-19. Sequenced by immunoSEQ multiplex PCR; TCRdb stores in-frame clones only, minus some. The sample consists of under 500,000 clones, 70% to 90% of them appearing once. The sequenced sample was PBMCs or T cells enriched from blood (not recorded which). Receptors originate from a woman younger than 35 with acute COVID-19.

This chain joins TRBV7-2 and TRBJ1-5; 7 bases agree with TRBD1. The CDR3 is 15 residues long. With V trimmed by 6 bases and J by 4 bases, 9 bases remained unmatched. Germline V gene sequence: CDR1 SGHTA, CDR2 FQGNSA. Here the CDR3 DNA reads TGTGCCAGCAGTCAAGACAGGGCTGGGAATCAGCCCCAGCATTTT. It specifies CASSQDRAGNQPQHF.

This chain connects TRBV18 to TRBJ2-3, with D hard to call. Germline CDR1 and CDR2: KGHSH and LQKENI. The V end was cut by 0 bases, the J end by 0 bases, with 7 bases between. This CDR3 comprises 15 residues. The CDR3 nucleotides read TGTGCCAGCTCACCACCACAGCAAAGCACAGATACGCAGTATTTT. Translating it yields CASSPPQQSTDTQYF.

The genes are TRBV5-1 and TRBJ2-3; D not certain. V was shortened by 4 bases and J by 0 bases, with 15 bases between the two germline ends. Germline CDR1 and CDR2: SGHRS and YFSETQ. This CDR3 spans 16 amino acids. The CDR3 coding sequence is TGCGCCAGCAGCGTAGGTACAGTAACTAGCACAGATACGCAGTATTTT. Translation gives CASSVGTVTSTDTQYF.

The chain couples TRBV11-2 to TRBJ2-5, with a weak D call TRBD2 (5 bases). This CDR3 comprises 14 residues. Per germline, CDR1 SGHAT and CDR2 FQNNGV. V was clipped by 4 bases and J by 5 bases, with 14 bases between them. The CDR3 protein is CASSSAESGETQYF. The CDR3 DNA sequence: TGTGCCAGCAGCTCCGCAGAGTCGGGGGAGACCCAGTACTTC.

The chain recombines TRBV19 with TRBJ1-1, with a tentative D call TRBD1 (6 bases). V was trimmed by 5 bases and J by 0 bases, leaving 10 bases between them. Germline V gene lookup returns CDR1 LNHDA and CDR2 SQIVND (reference sequence). The CDR3 totals 14 residues. DNA of the CDR3: TGTGCCAGTAGTTCAGGGGTAATGAACACTGAAGCTTTCTTT. It yields the protein CASSSGVMNTEAFF.

V usage is TRBV3-1 (or the pseudogene TRBV3-2) and J usage is TRBJ2-5, with 10 bases fitting TRBD2. CDR3 length: 15 amino acids. J was trimmed by 5 bases and V by 6 bases; bases with no gene match: 9. The V gene's germline CDR1 is LGHDT and CDR2 YNNKEL (reference sequence). The chain's CDR3 is CASSRAGGRQETQYF. DNA of the CDR3: TGTGCCAGCAGTCGAGCGGGGGGGCGTCAGGAGACCCAGTACTTC.

The J gene is TRBJ2-1, the V gene TRBV2; D gene unclear. The CDR3 contains 11 residues. V lost 4 bases, J lost 9 bases, and 7 bases lay in between. Germline V gene data show CDR1 as SNHLY and CDR2 as FYNNEI. CDR3 in amino acids: CASSAEREQFF. The CDR3 nucleotides read TGTGCCAGCAGTGCGGAGCGTGAGCAGTTCTTC. The full variable domain, its missing parts supplied by reference TRBV2 and TRBJ2-1, is EPEVTQTPSHQVTQMGQEVILRCVPISNHLYFYWYRQILGQKVEFLVSFYNNEISEKSEIFDDQFSVERPDGSNFTLKIRSTKLEDSAMYFCASSAEREQFFGPGTRLTVL.

V usage is TRBV5-1 and J usage is TRBJ2-1; TRBD2 might be the D (5 bases). Trimming removed 2 bases from V and 0 bases from J, with 15 bases in between. CDR3 length equals 17 residues. The germline gives CDR1 SGHRS, CDR2 YFSETQ. CDR3 protein: CASSFGFGLDSYNEQFF. The CDR3 DNA is TGCGCCAGCAGCTTTGGCTTCGGACTGGACTCCTACAATGAGCAGTTCTTC.

V usage is TRBV5-8 and J usage is TRBJ2-7; perhaps TRBD1 as D (6 bases). This CDR3 is built from 15 residues. V gave up 4 bases and J gave up 2 bases, with 16 bases separating them. Per the germline V gene, CDR1 is SGHTS and CDR2 is YDEGEE. CDR3 sequence (DNA): TGTGCCAGCAGCCCGGTCCAGGGGCGCACCTACGAGCAGTACTTC. It specifies CASSPVQGRTYEQYF.

The chain recombines TRBV5-5 with TRBJ2-5; perhaps TRBD2 as D (5 bases). CDR1 is SGHKS and CDR2 is YYEKEE in the germline V gene (reference sequence). Trimming removed 2 bases from V and 0 bases from J, with 8 bases in between. The CDR3 is 14 residues long. The CDR3: CASSLKDYQETQYF. CDR3 sequence (DNA): TGTGCCAGCAGCTTAAAGGACTACCAAGAGACCCAGTACTTC.